Shown below are 4 T cell receptor beta chains from a single sample sequenced in a study of regulatory T cells in long-lasting Graves disease. CDR3-region Arm-PCR and iRepertoire HTBI primers produced the TCR beta libraries. TCRdb passed the multiplex PCR reads through MiXCR, listing each CDR3 protein once. The sample lists more than 350,000 distinct CDR3 sequences; about 15% were seen once. As for time point: newly diagnosed GD, antithyroid drugs for less than 3 months. Extracted RNA from PBMCs served as the source of the TCR library. These same data were also listed under a study on T cells in Graves' hyperthyroidism and ophthalmopathy.

Sequencing was performed on peripheral blood mononuclear cells (PBMCs), taken at new diagnosis, from a patient treated with antithyroid drugs. The receptors come from a woman aged 25-40 years with Graves disease.

In this sample, this clonotype turned up many times. CDR3 loop: CASSPGGRVDGTQYF. Written as DNA, the CDR3 is TGTGCCAGCAGCCCAGGCGGGAGGGTTGATGGTACGCAGTATTTT. The chain is built from TRBV3-1 and TRBJ2-3, with 9 positions matching TRBD2. With 4 bases clipped from V and 8 bases from J, the junction kept 10 bases outside the gene matches. This CDR3 has 15 amino acids. The V gene's germline CDR1 is LGHDT and CDR2 YNNKEL (reference sequence).

This clonotype has a count of ten or more. The CDR3 spells CASNPTQINEQFF. CDR3 nucleotide sequence: TGTGCCAGCAACCCGACACAGATCAATGAGCAGTTCTTC. The chain recombines TRBV2 with TRBJ2-1; unclear D gene. The CDR3 extends over 13 amino acids. Trimming shortened V by 7 bases and J by 6 bases, and 13 bases separated the two germline ends. CDR1 and CDR2 from the germline V gene are SNHLY and FYNNEI.

This clonotype was seen at least ten times. The chain couples TRBV11-2 to TRBJ2-7, with 10 bases that match TRBD2. J gave up 2 bases and V 4 bases, and 5 bases lay outside the gene matches. The length of the CDR3 is 15 residues. From germline, CDR1 is SGHAT and CDR2 FQNNGV. CDR3 in amino acids: CASSYGLAETYEQYF. Here the CDR3 DNA reads TGTGCCAGCAGCTACGGACTAGCGGAAACCTACGAGCAGTACTTC. The full variable domain, its missing parts supplied by reference TRBV11-2 and TRBJ2-7, is EAGVAQSPRYKIIEKRQSVAFWCNPISGHATLYWYQQILGQGPKLLIQFQNNGVVDDSQLPKDRFSAERLKGVDSTLKIQPAKLEDSAVYLCASSYGLAETYEQYFGPGTRLTVT.

CDR3 region: CASSFDDSQPQHF. CDR3 DNA sequence: TGTGCCAGCAGCTTCGACGACAGTCAGCCCCAGCATTTT. The rearrangement joins TRBV9 to TRBJ1-5; weak D call: TRBD1 (5 bases). In germline, CDR1 is SGDLS, CDR2 YYNGEE. The CDR3 covers 13 residues. Deletions cut 4 bases from V and 6 bases from J, with 11 bases between.